The source of this TCR beta chain is a study of CD8+CD57+ T cells in acquired aplastic anemia (dated by TCRdb to 2016 to 2019). About the full investigation: A mean of around 3.2 ug of DNA, ranging from about 0.2 to 27.4 ug, was extracted from sorted CD4+ and CD8+ cells. An average of around 10 million reads for CD4+ cells and approximately 11 million reads for CD8+ cells was obtained from healthy donor samples. The study at large found these results: Between patients and healthy controls, no significant difference in CD8+ Simpson's diversity was found (P=0.060). Around 31 CD8+ CDR3 sequences were shared between patients and controls but appeared highly expressed in patients and within their immunodominant clones.

Of note for this clonotype: No cognate antigen has been identified for it. No quality values exist for individual bases; no much larger clone is one base distant.

Profiling of TCR beta VDJ combinations and CDR3 sequences used genomic DNA as the template. An Illumina HiSeq 2000 was the platform used for TCR repertoire sequencing. Regarding the original processing steps: TRBV/TRBJ rearrangement plots, CDR3 size and DJ length profiles, and Simpson's diversity index were used to evaluate the repertoires. The immunodominant clone was defined as the most abundant DNA sequence in deep sequencing data. CDR3 amino acid sequences were screened for sharing across subjects and were compared with published repertoires and the VDJdb database. Through fastp at Q25 and MiXCR, TCRdb rebuilt clones from the public reads, retaining in-frame beta chains. Entries that share a CDR3 protein sequence are merged under the most common genes and DNA. V and J calls and clone size were set by TCRdb, not the authors. Present in this sample are 60,000 or so distinct CDR3 sequences, less than 65% of which were seen just once. Jointly, the top ten make up over 2% of the sample.

In the study, sorted CD4+ and CD8+ blood T cells from patients with severe aplastic anemia and from healthy subjects underwent deep sequencing of TCR repertoires. Ficoll-Paque density gradient centrifugation was used to isolate peripheral blood mononuclear cells. Before DNA extraction, CD4+ and CD8+ T cells were sorted by FACS or by magnetic beads. V sheds 4 bases and J sheds 1 base, leaving 10 bases between their ends. The CDR3 holds 14 amino acids from the cysteine to the phenylalanine. Of the read, only the CDR3 DNA is kept; its 42 bases are in frame from base 1. The CDR1 and CDR2 encoded by the germline V gene are SGHTA and FQGTGA.

Sequenced: sorted CD4+, CD8+, or CD8+CD57+ T cells (not recorded which) from PBMCs. This sequence originates from a human donor in good health, serving as a control. The V gene is TRBV7-3 and the J gene is TRBJ1-1, with TRBD1 perhaps the D gene, on 6 matching bases. The sequenced DNA: TGTGCCAGCAGCTCCGGGACAACGAACACTGAAGCTTTCTTT. Its protein product is CASSSGTTNTEAFF.